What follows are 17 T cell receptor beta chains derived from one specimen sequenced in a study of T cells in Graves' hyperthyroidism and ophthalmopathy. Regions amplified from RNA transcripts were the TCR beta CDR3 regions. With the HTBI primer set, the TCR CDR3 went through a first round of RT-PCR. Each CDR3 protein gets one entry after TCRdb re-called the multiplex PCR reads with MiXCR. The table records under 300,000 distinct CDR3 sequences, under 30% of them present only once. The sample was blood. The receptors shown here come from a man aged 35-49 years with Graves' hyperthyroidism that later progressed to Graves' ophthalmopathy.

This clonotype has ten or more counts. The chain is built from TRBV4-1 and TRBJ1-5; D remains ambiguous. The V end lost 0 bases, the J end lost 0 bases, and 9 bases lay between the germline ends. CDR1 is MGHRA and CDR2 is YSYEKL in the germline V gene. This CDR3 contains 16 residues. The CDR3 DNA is TGCGCCAGCAGCCAAGATTTAGCGTATAGCAATCAGCCCCAGCATTTT. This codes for CASSQDLAYSNQPQHF.

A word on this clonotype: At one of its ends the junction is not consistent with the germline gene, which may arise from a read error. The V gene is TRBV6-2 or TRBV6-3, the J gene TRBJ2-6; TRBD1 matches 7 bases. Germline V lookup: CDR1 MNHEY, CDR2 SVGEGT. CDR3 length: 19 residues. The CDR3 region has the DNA TGTGCCAGCACTTACCCGATCGACAGGGCTCACTCTGGGGCCAACGTCCTGACTTTC. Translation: CASTYPIDRAHSGANVLTF.

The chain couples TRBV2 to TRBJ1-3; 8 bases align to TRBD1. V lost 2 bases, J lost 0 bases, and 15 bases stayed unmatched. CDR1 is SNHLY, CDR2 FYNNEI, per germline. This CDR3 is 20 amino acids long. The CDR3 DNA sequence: TGTGCCAGCAGTGAACTCCAGGGGTGGGCCGGGACAGGCTCTGGAAACACCATATATTTT. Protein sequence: CASSELQGWAGTGSGNTIYF.

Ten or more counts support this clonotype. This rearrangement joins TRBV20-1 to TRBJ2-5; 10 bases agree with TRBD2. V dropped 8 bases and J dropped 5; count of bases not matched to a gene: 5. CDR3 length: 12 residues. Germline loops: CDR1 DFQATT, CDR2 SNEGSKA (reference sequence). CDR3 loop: CSRHSGRETQYF. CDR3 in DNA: TGCAGTCGCCATAGCGGGAGGGAGACCCAGTACTTC.

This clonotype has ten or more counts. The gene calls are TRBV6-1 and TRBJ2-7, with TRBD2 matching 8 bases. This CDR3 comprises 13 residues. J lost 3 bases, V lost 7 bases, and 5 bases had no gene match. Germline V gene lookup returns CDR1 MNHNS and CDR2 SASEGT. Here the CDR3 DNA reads TGTGCCAGCACGGCGGGGGGTGGCTACGAGCAGTACTTC. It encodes CASTAGGGYEQYF.

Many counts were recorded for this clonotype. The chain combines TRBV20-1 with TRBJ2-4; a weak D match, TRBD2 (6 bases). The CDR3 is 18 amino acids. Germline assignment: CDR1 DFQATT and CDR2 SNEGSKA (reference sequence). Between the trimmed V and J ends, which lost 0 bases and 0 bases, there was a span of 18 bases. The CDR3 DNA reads TGCAGTGCTAGAGAATCGGACTACCTTAGTAGAGCCAAAAACATTCAGTACTTC. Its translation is CSARESDYLSRAKNIQYF.

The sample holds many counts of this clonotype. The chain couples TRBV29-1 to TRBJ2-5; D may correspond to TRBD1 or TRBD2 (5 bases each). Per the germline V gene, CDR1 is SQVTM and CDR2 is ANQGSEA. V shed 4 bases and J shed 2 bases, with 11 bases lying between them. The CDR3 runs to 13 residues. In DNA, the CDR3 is TGCAGCGTTGGCCAGGGACGGCAAGAGACCCAGTACTTC. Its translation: CSVGQGRQETQYF.

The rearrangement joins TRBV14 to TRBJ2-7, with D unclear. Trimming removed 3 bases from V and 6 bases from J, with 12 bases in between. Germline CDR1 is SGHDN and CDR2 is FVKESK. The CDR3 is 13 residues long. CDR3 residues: CASSQGYLSEQYF. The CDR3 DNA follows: TGTGCCAGCAGCCAGGGTTATCTATCCGAGCAGTACTTC.

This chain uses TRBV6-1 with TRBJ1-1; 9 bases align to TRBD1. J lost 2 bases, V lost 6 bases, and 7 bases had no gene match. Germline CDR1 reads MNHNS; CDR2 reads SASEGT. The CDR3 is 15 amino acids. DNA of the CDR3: TGTGCCAGCAGCGACAGGGGGTACGGAAACACTGAAGCTTTCTTT. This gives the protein CASSDRGYGNTEAFF.

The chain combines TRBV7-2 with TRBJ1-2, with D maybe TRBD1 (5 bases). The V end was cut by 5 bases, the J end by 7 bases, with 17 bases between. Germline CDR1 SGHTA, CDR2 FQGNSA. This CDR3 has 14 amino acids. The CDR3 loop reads CASSTGPNGSGYTF. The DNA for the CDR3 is TGTGCCAGCAGCACGGGGCCCAATGGGAGTGGCTACACCTTC.

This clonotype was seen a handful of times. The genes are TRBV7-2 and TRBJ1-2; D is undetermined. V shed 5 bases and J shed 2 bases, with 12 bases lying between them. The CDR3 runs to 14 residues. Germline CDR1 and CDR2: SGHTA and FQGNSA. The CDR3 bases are TGTGCCAGCAGCCTCACCTGGGAGAACTATGGCTACACCTTC. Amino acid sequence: CASSLTWENYGYTF.

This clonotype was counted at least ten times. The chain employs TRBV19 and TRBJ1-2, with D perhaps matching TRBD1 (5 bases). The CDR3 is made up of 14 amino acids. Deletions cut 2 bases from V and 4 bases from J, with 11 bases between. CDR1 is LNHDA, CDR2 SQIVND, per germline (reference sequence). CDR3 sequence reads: CASSIQGSVYGYTF. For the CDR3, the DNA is TGTGCCAGTAGTATACAGGGTTCGGTCTATGGCTACACCTTC.

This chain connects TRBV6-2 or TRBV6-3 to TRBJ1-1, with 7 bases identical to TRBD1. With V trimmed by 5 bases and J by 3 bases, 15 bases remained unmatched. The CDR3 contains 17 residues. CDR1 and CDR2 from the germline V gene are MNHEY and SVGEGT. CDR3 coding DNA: TGTGCCAGCAGTACCCGGGACAGCAAAGAGGGCTACACTGAAGCTTTCTTT. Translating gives CASSTRDSKEGYTEAFF.

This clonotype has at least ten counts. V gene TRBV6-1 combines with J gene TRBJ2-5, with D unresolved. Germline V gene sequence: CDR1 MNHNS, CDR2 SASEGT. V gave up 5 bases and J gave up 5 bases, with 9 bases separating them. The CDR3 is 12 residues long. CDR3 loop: CASSTESETQYF. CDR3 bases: TGTGCCAGCAGTACAGAATCGGAGACCCAGTACTTC.

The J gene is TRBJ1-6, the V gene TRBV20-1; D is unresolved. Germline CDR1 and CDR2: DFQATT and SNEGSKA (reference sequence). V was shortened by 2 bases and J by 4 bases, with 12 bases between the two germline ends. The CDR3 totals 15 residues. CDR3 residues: CSARRSPQYNSPLHF. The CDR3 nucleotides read TGCAGTGCTAGACGGTCTCCCCAATATAATTCACCCCTCCACTTT.

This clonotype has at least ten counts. This CDR3 is CASSQGGGSETQYF. The CDR3, as DNA: TGTGCCAGCAGTCAAGGTGGGGGTTCGGAGACCCAGTACTTC. The V call is TRBV6-1, the J call TRBJ2-5; tentatively, D is TRBD1 or TRBD2 (5 bases each). Trimming left V 5 bases short and J 5 bases short, with 15 bases between. Per germline, CDR1 MNHNS and CDR2 SASEGT. The CDR3 sequence is 14 residues long.

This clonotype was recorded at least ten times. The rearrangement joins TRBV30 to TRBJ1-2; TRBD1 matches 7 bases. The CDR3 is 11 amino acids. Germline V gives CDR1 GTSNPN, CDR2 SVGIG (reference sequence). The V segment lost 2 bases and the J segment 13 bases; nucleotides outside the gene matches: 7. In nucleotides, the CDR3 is TGTGCCTGGAGTCCACAGGGGCCCCTCACCTTC. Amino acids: CAWSPQGPLTF.